These 12 T cell receptor beta chains came from one sample sequenced in a study of T cell responses to AZD1222 COVID-19 vaccine. Assay used: immunoSEQ multiplex PCR; TCRdb lists only in-frame clones, some missing. The sample carries 85,000 to 120,000 clones, roughly 86% recorded once. Here the sequenced sample was peripheral blood, taken on day 0 of AZD1222 vaccination. These receptors were collected from an adult in good health.

This clone was seen only once. The chain has TRBV9 and TRBJ1-2, with D perhaps matching TRBD1 (5 bases). Trimming cost V 4 bases and J 6 bases, with 13 bases left between them. Germline-derived CDR1 and CDR2 are SGDLS and YYNGEE. The CDR3 has 13 amino acids. The CDR3: CASSPRGSHGYTF. In nucleotides, the CDR3 is TGTGCCAGCAGCCCCCGGGGGAGCCATGGCTACACCTTC. Filled out from reference TRBV9 and TRBJ1-2, the complete variable domain reads DSGVTQTPKHLITATGQRVTLRCSPRSGDLSVYWYQQSLDQGLQFLIQYYNGEERAKGNILERFSAQQFPDLHSELNLSSLELGDSALYFCASSPRGSHGYTFGSGTRLTVV.

The chain recombines TRBV19 with TRBJ2-6, with D perhaps assigned TRBD1 or TRBD2 (5 bases each). The CDR3 loop spans 17 amino acids. V was clipped by 3 bases and J by 4 bases, with 16 bases between them. CDR1 is LNHDA and CDR2 is SQIVND in the germline V gene (reference sequence). Here the CDR3 reads CASSMGTSPAGANVLTF. The DNA of the CDR3 is TGTGCCAGTAGTATGGGGACCTCTCCGGCCGGGGCCAACGTCCTGACTTTC. The variable domain in full, with the rest retrieved from reference TRBV19 and TRBJ2-6, is DGGITQSPKYLFRKEGQNVTLSCEQNLNHDAMYWYRQDPGQGLRLIYYSQIVNDFQKGDIAEGYSVSREKKESFPLTVTSAQKNPTAFYLCASSMGTSPAGANVLTFGAGSRLTVL.

The rearrangement uses TRBV30 and TRBJ1-2; D remains ambiguous. The V end was cut by 2 bases, the J end by 2 bases, with 6 bases between. Germline V gene lookup returns CDR1 GTSNPN and CDR2 SVGIG (reference sequence). The CDR3 length is 12 residues. CDR3 DNA sequence: TGTGCCTGGAGTCGAGGAAACTATGGCTACACCTTC. Translation gives CAWSRGNYGYTF.

The rearrangement joins TRBV18 to TRBJ2-5; D remains unclear. Germline V lookup: CDR1 KGHSH, CDR2 LQKENI. The CDR3 is 14 residues long. V was clipped by 3 bases and J by 2 bases, with 10 bases between them. This CDR3 is CASSPWTDQETQYF. DNA of the CDR3: TGTGCCAGCTCACCTTGGACCGATCAAGAGACCCAGTACTTC.

Only a few counts were recorded for this clone. The V gene is TRBV27, the J gene TRBJ1-1; D perhaps matches TRBD1 (5 bases). Germline lookup yields CDR1 MNHEY and CDR2 SMNVEV (reference sequence). The CDR3 has 15 residues. Trimming left V 5 bases short and J 1 base short, with 14 bases between. The CDR3 sequence is CASSTSGLTNTEAFF. The DNA for the CDR3 is TGTGCCAGCAGTACCTCGGGGCTTACGAACACTGAAGCTTTCTTT.

V usage is TRBV7-2 and J usage is TRBJ2-7; a weak D match, TRBD1 (7 bases). CDR3 length: 17 residues. Trimming stripped 1 base from V and 4 bases from J, with 20 bases between. Germline V gives CDR1 SGHTA, CDR2 FQGNSA. The CDR3 DNA is TGTGCCAGCAGCTTAGGGGTCAGGGGGGCACCCCCTTACGAGCAGTACTTC. Protein sequence: CASSLGVRGAPPYEQYF. Variable domain in full (rest from reference TRBV7-2 and TRBJ2-7): GAGVSQSPSNKVTEKGKDVELRCDPISGHTALYWYRQSLGQGLEFLIYFQGNSAPDKSGLPSDRFSAERTGGSVSTLTIQRTQQEDSAVYLCASSLGVRGAPPYEQYFGPGTRLTVT.

The chain combines TRBV18 with TRBJ1-5; unclear D gene. Per germline, CDR1 KGHSH and CDR2 LQKENI. V lost 3 bases and J lost 5, with 14 bases in between. The CDR3 runs 15 residues. Here the CDR3 DNA reads TGTGCCAGCTCACCGACTTATGGAAGCTATCAGCCCCAGCATTTT. It translates to CASSPTYGSYQPQHF.

This sequence joins TRBV4-2 and TRBJ2-1; D perhaps matches TRBD1 (5 bases). The CDR3 spans 15 residues. The V end lost 0 bases, the J end lost 0 bases, and 6 bases lay between the germline ends. Germline V CDR1 and CDR2: LGHNA, YNFKEQ. This CDR3 is CASSQDRGSYNEQFF. DNA for the CDR3: TGTGCCAGCAGCCAAGATAGGGGCTCCTACAATGAGCAGTTCTTC.

The chain is built from TRBV28 and TRBJ2-7, with unresolved D. The ends were cut back, 3 bases at V and 5 bases at J, with 2 bases in the middle. Germline V gene data show CDR1 as MDHEN and CDR2 as SYDVKM. The CDR3 loop spans 10 amino acids. The DNA for the CDR3 is TGTGCCAGCAGTTTGAACGAGCAGTACTTC. It encodes CASSLNEQYF.

This clone has a single count. This chain uses TRBV5-4 with TRBJ2-2; 7 bases are shared with TRBD2. In germline, CDR1 is SGHNT, CDR2 YYREEE (reference sequence). V lost 0 bases to trimming and J lost 6 bases; unmatched junction nucleotides: 8. The CDR3 runs to 16 residues. The chain's CDR3 is CASSLGGLAVAGELFF. CDR3 DNA sequence: TGTGCCAGCAGCTTGGGGGGCCTAGCGGTGGCCGGGGAGCTGTTTTTT.

The chain combines TRBV4-2 with TRBJ1-3; a weak D match, TRBD1 (5 bases). V was trimmed by 0 bases and J by 3 bases, leaving 15 bases between them. This CDR3 is 17 amino acids long. The germline V gene encodes CDR1 LGHNA and CDR2 YNFKEQ. The CDR3 coding sequence is TGTGCCAGCAGCCAAGAGGGTCCCGGGAGGGGTGGAAACACCATATATTTT. This codes for CASSQEGPGRGGNTIYF.

This rearrangement joins TRBV18 to TRBJ2-2; TRBD1 aligns across 7 bases. The germline V gene encodes CDR1 KGHSH and CDR2 LQKENI. This CDR3 region has 16 residues. J gave up 4 bases and V 6 bases, and 11 bases lay outside the gene matches. The CDR3 DNA is TGTGCCAGCTCGCAAGACAGGGCGCGGAGCACCGGGGAGCTGTTTTTT. Protein product: CASSQDRARSTGELFF. Using reference TRBV18 and TRBJ2-2 for the parts outside the CDR3, the full variable domain is NAGVMQNPRHLVRRRGQEARLRCSPMKGHSHVYWYRQLPEEGLKFMVYLQKENIIDESGMPKERFSAEFPKEGPSILRIQQVVRGDSAAYFCASSQDRARSTGELFFGEGSRLTVL.